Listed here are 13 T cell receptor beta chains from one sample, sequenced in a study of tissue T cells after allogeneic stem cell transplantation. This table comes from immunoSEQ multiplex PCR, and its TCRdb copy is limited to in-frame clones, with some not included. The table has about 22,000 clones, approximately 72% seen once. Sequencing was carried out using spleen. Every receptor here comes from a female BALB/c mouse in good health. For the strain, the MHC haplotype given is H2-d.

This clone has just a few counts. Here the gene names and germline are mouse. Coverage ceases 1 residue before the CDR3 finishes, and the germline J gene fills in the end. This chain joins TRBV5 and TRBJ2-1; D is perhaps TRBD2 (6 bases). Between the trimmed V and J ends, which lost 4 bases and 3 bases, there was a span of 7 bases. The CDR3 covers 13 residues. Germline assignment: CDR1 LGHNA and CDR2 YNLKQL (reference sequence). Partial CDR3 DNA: TGTGCCAGCAGCCGGGACTTCTATGCTGAGCAGTTC. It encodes CASSRDFYAEQF. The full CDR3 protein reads CASSRDFYAEQFF.

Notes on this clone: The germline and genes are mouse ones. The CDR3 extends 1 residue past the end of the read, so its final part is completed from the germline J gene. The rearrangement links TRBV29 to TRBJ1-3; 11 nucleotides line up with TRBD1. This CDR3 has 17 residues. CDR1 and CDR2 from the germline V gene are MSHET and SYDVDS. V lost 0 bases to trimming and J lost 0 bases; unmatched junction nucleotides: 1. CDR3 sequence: CASSLSGQGGSGNTLYF. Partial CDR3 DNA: TGTGCTAGCAGTTTATCGGGACAGGGGGGTTCTGGAAATACGCTCTAT. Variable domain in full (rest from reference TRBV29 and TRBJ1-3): DMKVTQMPRYLIKRMGENVLLECGQDMSHETMYWYRQDPGLGLQLIYISYDVDSNSEGDIPKGYRVSRKKREHFSLILDSAKTNQTSVYFCASSLSGQGGSGNTLYFGEGSRLIVV.

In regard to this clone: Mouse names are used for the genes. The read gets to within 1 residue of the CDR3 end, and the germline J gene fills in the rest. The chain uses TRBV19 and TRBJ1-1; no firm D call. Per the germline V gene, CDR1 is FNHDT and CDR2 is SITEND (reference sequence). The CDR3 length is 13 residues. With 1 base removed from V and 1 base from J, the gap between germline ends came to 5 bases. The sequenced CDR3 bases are TGTGCCAGCAGTATACCCAAAAACACAGAAGTCTTC. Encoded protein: CASSIPKNTEVF. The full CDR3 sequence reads CASSIPKNTEVFF. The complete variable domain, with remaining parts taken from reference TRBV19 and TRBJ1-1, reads GGIITQTPKFLIGQEGQKLTLKCQQNFNHDTMYWYRQDSGKGLRLIYYSITENDLQKGDLSEGYDASREKKSSFSLTVTSAQKNEMAVFLCASSIPKNTEVFFGKGTRLTVV.

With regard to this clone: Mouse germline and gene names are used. The CDR3 is CASSDHSAETLYF. The DNA read from the CDR3 is TGTGCCAGCAGTGATCATAGTGCAGAAACGCTGTAT. The chain uses TRBV13-1 and TRBJ2-3; the D is unclear. The read halts 1 residue ahead of the CDR3 end, with the missing end drawn from the germline J gene. Trimming left V 1 base short and J 0 bases short, with 3 bases between. From germline, CDR1 is NSHNY and CDR2 SYGAGN. The CDR3 spans 13 residues.

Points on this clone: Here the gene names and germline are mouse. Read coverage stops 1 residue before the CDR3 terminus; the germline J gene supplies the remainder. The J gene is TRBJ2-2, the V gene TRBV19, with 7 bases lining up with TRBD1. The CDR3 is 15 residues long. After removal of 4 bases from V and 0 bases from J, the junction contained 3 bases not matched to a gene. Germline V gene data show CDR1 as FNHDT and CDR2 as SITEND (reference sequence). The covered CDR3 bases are TGTGCCAGCAGTCTCGGGACAGCAAACACCGGGCAGCTCTAC. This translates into CASSLGTANTGQLY. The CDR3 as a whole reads CASSLGTANTGQLYF.

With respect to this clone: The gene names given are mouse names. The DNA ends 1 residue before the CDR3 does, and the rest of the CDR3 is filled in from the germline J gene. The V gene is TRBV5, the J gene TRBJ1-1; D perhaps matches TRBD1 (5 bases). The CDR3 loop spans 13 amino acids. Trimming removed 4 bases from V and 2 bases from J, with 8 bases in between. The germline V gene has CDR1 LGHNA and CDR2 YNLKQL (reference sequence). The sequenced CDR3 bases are TGTGCCAGCAGCCTTCGGGACAACACAGAAGTCTTC. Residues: CASSLRDNTEVF. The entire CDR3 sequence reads CASSLRDNTEVFF.

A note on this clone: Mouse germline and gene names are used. CDR3 DNA (partial): TGTGCCAGCAGTGATGAAAGGGGGGCTAATTCGCCCCTCTAC. This translates into CASSDERGANSPLY. The full CDR3 protein is CASSDERGANSPLYF. The genes are TRBV13-1 and TRBJ1-6; D is possibly TRBD1 (6 bases). The read ends 1 residue early relative to the CDR3; the germline J gene fills the gap. TRBJ1-6 carries the ORF label, with uncertain function. Germline CDR1 reads NSHNY; CDR2 reads SYGAGN. V was shortened by 0 bases and J by 6 bases, with 10 bases between the two germline ends. The CDR3 length is 15 residues.

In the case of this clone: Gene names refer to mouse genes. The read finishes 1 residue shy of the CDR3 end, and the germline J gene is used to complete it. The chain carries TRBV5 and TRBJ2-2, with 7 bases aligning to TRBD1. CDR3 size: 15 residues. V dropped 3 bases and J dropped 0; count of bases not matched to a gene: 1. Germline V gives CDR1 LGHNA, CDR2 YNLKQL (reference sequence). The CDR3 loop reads CASSQGQSNTGQLYF. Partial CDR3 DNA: TGTGCCAGCAGCCAGGGACAGTCAAACACCGGGCAGCTCTAC.

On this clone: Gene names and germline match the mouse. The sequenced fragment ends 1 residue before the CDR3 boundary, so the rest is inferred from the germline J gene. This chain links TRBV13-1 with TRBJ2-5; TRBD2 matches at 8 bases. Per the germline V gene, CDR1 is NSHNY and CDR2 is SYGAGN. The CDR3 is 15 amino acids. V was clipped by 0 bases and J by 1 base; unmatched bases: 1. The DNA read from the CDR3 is TGTGCCAGCAGTGATGCGGGGGGGCACCAAGACACCCAGTAC. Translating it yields CASSDAGGHQDTQY. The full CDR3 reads CASSDAGGHQDTQYF.

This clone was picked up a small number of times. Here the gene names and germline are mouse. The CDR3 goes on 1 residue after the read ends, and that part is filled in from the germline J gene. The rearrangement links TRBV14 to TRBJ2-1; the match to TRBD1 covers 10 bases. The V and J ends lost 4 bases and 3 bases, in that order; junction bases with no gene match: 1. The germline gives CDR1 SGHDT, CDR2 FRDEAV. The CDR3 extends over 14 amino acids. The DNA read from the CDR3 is TGTGCCAGCAGTCGGGACAGGGGCTATGCTGAGCAGTTC. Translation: CASSRDRGYAEQF. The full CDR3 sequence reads CASSRDRGYAEQFF.

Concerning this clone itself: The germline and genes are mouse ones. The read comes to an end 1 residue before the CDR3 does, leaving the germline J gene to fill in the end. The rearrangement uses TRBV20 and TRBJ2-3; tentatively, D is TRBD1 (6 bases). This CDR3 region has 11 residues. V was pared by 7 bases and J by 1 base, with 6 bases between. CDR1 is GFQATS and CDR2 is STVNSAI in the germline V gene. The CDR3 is CGDRGAETLYF. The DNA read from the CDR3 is TGTGGTGACAGGGGTGCAGAAACGCTGTAT. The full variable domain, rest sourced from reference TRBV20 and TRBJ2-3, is GALVYQYPRRTICKSGTSMRMECQAVGFQATSVAWYRQSPQKTFELIALSTVNSAIKYEQNFTQEKFPISHPNLSFSSMTVLNAYLEDRGLYLCGDRGAETLYFGSGTRLTVL.

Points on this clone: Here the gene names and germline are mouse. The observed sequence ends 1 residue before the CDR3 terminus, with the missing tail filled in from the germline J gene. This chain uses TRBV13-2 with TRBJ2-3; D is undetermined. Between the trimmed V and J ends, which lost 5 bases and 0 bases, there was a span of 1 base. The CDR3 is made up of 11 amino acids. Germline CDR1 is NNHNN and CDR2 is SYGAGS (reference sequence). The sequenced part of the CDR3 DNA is TGTGCCAGCGGAAGTGCAGAAACGCTGTAT. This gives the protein CASGSAETLY. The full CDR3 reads CASGSAETLYF.

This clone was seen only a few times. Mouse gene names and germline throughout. The CDR3: CTCSADHRGRRGEQYF. The DNA read from the CDR3 is TGCACCTGCAGTGCAGATCACCGGGGGCGGAGAGGTGAACAGTAC. The chain recombines TRBV1 with TRBJ2-7; D may correspond to TRBD1 or TRBD2 (6 bases each). The read gets to within 1 residue of the CDR3 end, and the germline J gene fills in the rest. V lost 0 bases and J 6 bases, leaving 18 bases between the germline ends. CDR3 length: 16 residues. Germline CDR1 and CDR2: NSQYPW and LRSPGD (reference sequence).